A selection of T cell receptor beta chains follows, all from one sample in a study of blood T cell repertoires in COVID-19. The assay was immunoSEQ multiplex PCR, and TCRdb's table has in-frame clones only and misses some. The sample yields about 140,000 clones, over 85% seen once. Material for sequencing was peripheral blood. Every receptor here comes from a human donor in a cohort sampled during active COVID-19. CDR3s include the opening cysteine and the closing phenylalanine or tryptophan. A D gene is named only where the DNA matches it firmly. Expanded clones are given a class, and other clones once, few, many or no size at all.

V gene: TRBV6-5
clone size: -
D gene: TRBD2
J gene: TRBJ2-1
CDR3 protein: CASRKTSGGIYEQFF
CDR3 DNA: TGTGCCAGCAGGAAAACTAGCGGGGGGATCTATGAGCAGTTCTTC

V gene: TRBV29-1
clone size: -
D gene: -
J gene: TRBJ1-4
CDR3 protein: CSGRDMGDEKLFF
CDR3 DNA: TGCAGCGGCCGGGACATGGGGGATGAAAAACTGTTTTTT

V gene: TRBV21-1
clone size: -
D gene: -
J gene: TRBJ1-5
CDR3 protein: CASSQGRDQPQHF
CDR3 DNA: TGTGCCAGCAGCCAGGGCAGAGATCAGCCCCAGCATTTT

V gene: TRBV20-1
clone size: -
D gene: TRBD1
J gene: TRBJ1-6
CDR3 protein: CSASRQGFSPLHF
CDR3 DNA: TGCAGTGCTAGTAGACAGGGCTTTTCACCCCTCCACTTT

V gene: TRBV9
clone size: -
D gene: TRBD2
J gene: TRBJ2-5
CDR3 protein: CASSVGATSGEVETQYF
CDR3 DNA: TGTGCCAGCAGCGTAGGGGCGACTAGCGGGGAGGTGGAGACCCAGTACTTC

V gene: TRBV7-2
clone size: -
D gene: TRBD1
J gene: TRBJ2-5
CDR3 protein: CASSRDRDETQYF
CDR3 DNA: TGTGCCAGCAGCCGCGACAGGGACGAGACCCAGTACTTC

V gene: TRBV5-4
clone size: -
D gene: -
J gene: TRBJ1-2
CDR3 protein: CASSQDSFYGYTF
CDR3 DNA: TGTGCCAGCAGCCAAGACAGTTTCTATGGCTACACCTTC

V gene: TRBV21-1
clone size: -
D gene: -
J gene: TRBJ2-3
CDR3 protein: CASLLRGQGCTDTQYF
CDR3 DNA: TGTGCCAGCCTTCTGAGGGGACAGGGTTGCACAGATACGCAGTATTTT

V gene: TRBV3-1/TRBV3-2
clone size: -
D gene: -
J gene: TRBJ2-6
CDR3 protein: CASSPFGYGANVLTF
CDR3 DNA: TGTGCCAGCAGCCCATTCGGGTATGGGGCCAACGTCCTGACTTTC

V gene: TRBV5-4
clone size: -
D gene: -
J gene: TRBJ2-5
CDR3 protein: CASSPRGGIGETQYF
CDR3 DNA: TGTGCCAGCAGTCCAAGGGGGGGAATAGGAGAGACCCAGTACTTC

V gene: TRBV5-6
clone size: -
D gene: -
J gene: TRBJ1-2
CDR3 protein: CASSIGQYYGYTF
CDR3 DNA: TGTGCCAGCAGCATCGGACAGTACTATGGCTACACCTTC

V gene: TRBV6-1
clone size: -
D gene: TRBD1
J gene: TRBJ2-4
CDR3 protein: CASSEAQGSIQYF
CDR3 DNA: TGTGCCAGCAGTGAAGCACAGGGGTCCATTCAGTACTTC

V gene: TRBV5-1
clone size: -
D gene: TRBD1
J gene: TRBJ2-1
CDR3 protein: CASSLLRTGNEQFF
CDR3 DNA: TGCGCCAGCAGCTTGCTCCGGACAGGGAATGAGCAGTTCTTC

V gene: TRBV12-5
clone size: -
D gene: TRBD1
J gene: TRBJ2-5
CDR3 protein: CASGFGDSPQREKETQYF
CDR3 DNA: TGTGCTAGTGGTTTTGGGGACAGTCCTCAAAGAGAAAAAGAGACCCAGTACTTC

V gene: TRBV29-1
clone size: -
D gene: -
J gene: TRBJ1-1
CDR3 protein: CSVEERAGSNTEAFF
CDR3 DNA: TGCAGCGTTGAAGAACGAGCAGGTTCGAACACTGAAGCTTTCTTT

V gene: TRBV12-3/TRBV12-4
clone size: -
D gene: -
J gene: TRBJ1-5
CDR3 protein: CASSLAYHQPQHF
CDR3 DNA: TGTGCCAGCAGTTTAGCATATCATCAGCCCCAGCATTTT

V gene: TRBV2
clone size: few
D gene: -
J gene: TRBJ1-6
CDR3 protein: CASSEAGRGSYNSPLHF
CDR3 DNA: TGTGCCAGCAGTGAAGCGGGCAGGGGCTCCTATAATTCACCCCTCCACTTT

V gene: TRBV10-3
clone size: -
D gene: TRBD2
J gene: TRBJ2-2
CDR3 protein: CAISDASGGANTGELFF
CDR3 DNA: TGTGCCATCAGCGATGCTAGCGGGGGGGCCAACACCGGGGAGCTGTTTTTT

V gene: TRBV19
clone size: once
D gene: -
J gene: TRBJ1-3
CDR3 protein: CASTKNPGENTIYF
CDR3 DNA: TGTGCCAGTACCAAAAACCCGGGTGAAAACACCATATATTTT

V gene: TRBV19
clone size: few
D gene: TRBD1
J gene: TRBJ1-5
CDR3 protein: CASLDRASNQPQHF
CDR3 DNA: TGTGCCAGTCTCGACAGGGCGAGCAATCAGCCCCAGCATTTT

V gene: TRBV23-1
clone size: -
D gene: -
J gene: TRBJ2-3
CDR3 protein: CASSYRRADSPCTDTQYF
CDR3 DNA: TGCGCCAGCAGTTACCGCAGGGCGGACAGTCCTTGCACAGATACGCAGTATTTT

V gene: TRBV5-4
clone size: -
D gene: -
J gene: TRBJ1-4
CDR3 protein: CASSTGGAGTNEKLFF
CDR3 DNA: TGTGCCAGCAGCACGGGGGGCGCGGGAACTAATGAAAAACTGTTTTTT

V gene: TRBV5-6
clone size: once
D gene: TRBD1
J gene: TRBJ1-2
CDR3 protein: CASNPRDRYNGYTF
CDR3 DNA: TGTGCCAGCAACCCAAGGGACAGGTATAATGGCTACACCTTC

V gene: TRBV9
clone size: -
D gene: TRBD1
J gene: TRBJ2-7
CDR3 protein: CASSRSGTGAYEQYF
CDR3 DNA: TGTGCCAGCAGCAGATCCGGGACAGGGGCCTACGAGCAGTACTTC

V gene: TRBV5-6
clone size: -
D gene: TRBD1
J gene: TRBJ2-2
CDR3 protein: CASSLGGQGNANTGELFF
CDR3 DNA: TGTGCCAGCAGCTTGGGGGGACAGGGGAATGCGAACACCGGGGAGCTGTTTTTT

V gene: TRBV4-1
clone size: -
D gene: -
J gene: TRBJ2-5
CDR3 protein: CASSPTQTRQETQYF
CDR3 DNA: TGCGCCAGCAGCCCCACTCAGACAAGACAAGAGACCCAGTACTTC

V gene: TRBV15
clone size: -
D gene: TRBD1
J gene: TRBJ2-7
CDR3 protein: CATSSGRDREITGEQYF
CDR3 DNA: TGTGCCACCAGCAGTGGCCGGGACAGGGAAATTACGGGCGAGCAGTACTTC

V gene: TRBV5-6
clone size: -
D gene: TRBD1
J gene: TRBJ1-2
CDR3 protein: CASSRPDRGYGYTF
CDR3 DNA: TGTGCCAGCAGCCGGCCGGACAGGGGGTATGGCTACACCTTC

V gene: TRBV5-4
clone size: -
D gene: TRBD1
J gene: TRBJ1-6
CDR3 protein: CASGEGQNNSPLHF
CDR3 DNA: TGTGCCTCCGGAGAGGGACAGAATAATTCACCCCTCCACTTT

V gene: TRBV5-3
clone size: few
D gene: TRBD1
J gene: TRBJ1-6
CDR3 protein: CARRPGTGLSPLHF
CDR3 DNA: TGTGCCAGAAGGCCCGGGACAGGGTTGTCACCCCTCCACTTT

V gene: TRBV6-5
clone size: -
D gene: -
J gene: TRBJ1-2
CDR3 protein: CASRPSGDYYGYTF
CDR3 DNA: TGTGCCAGCAGACCGTCCGGGGACTACTATGGCTACACCTTC

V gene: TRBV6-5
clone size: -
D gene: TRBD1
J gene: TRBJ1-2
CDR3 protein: CASRFSGQGNYGYTF
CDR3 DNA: TGTGCCAGCAGATTTTCGGGACAGGGGAACTATGGCTACACCTTC

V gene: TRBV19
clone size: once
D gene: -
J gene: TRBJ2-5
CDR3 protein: CASSIGGVPGGQETQYF
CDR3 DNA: TGTGCCAGTAGTATAGGCGGGGTTCCGGGCGGCCAAGAGACCCAGTACTTC

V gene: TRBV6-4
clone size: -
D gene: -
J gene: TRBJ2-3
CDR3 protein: CASRAGGTDTQYF
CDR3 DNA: TGTGCCAGCAGGGCAGGGGGCACAGATACGCAGTATTTT

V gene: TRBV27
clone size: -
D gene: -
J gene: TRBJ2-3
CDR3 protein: CASSSLQDTQYF
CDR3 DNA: TGTGCCAGCAGTTCGCTACAGGATACGCAGTATTTT

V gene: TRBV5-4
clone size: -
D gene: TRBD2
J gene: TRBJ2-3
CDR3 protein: CASGTSGGRDTQYF
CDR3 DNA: TGTGCCAGCGGTACGAGCGGGGGGCGAGATACGCAGTATTTT

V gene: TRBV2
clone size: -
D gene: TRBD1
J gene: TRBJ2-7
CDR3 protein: CASWGRTGTYEQYF
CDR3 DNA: TGTGCCAGCTGGGGGCGGACAGGGACCTACGAGCAGTACTTC

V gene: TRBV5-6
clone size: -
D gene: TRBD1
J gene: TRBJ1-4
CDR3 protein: CASSPRTGGVNEKLFF
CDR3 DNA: TGTGCCAGCAGCCCTCGGACAGGGGGGGTTAATGAAAAACTGTTTTTT

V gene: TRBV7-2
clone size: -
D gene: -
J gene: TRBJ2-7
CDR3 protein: CASSLSGSYEQYF
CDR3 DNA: TGTGCCAGCAGCTTATCAGGGTCATACGAGCAGTACTTC

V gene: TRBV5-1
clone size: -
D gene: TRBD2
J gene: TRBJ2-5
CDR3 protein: CASSLRLAGGRNSQETQYF
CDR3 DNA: TGCGCCAGCAGCCTCCGACTAGCGGGGGGCCGAAACTCCCAAGAGACCCAGTACTTC

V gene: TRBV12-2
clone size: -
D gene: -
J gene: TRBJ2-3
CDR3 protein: CASRSKLGDTQYF
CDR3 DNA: TGTGCAAGTCGTTCCAAGCTCGGGGATACGCAGTATTTT

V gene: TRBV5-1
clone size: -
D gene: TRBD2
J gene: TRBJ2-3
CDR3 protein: CASSLEVAGADTQYF
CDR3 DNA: TGCGCCAGCAGCTTGGAGGTAGCGGGGGCAGATACGCAGTATTTT

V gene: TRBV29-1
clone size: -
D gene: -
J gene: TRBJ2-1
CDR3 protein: CSVEGGIGNEQFF
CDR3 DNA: TGCAGCGTTGAGGGGGGTATCGGCAATGAGCAGTTCTTC

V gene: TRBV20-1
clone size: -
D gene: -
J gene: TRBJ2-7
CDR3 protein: CSASTYEQYF
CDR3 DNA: TGCAGTGCTAGCACCTACGAGCAGTACTTC

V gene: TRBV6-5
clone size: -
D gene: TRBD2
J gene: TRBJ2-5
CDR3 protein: CASSPREGAETQYF
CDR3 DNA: TGTGCCAGCAGTCCCCGGGAGGGCGCAGAGACCCAGTACTTC

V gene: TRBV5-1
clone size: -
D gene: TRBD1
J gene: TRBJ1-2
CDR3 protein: CASSIGGGDGYTF
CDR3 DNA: TGCGCCAGCAGCATAGGGGGCGGAGATGGCTACACCTTC

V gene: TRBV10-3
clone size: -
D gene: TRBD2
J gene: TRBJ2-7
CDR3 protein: CAISTSGGESYEQYF
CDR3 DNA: TGTGCCATCAGTACTAGCGGGGGCGAATCCTACGAGCAGTACTTC

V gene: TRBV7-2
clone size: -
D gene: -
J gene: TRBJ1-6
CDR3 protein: CASSFKQGNSPLHF
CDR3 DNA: TGTGCCAGCAGCTTTAAACAGGGAAATTCACCCCTCCACTTT

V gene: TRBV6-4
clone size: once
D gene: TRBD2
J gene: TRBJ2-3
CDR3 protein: CASTPLAGGDTQYF
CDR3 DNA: TGTGCCAGCACTCCACTAGCGGGTGGAGATACGCAGTATTTT

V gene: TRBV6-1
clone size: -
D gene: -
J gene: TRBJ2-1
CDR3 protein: CASSGPGTLSSPYNEQFF
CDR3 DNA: TGTGCCAGCAGTGGTCCCGGGACATTGTCGAGCCCCTACAATGAGCAGTTCTTC

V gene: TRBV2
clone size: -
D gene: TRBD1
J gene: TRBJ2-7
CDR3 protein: CASSERGTGAYEQYF
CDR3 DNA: TGTGCCAGCAGTGAAAGGGGGACAGGGGCCTACGAGCAGTACTTC

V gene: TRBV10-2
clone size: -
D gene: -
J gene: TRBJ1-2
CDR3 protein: CASSTNANYGYTF
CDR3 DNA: TGCGCCAGCAGCACAAACGCAAACTATGGCTACACCTTC

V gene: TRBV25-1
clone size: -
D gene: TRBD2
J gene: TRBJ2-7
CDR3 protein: CASSEYTAGDLDEQYF
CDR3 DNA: TGTGCCAGCAGTGAATATACAGCGGGGGACCTTGACGAGCAGTACTTC

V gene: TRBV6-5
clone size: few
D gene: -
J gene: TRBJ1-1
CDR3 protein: CASSRGFNTEAFF
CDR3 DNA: TGTGCCAGCAGTAGGGGGTTTAACACTGAAGCTTTCTTT